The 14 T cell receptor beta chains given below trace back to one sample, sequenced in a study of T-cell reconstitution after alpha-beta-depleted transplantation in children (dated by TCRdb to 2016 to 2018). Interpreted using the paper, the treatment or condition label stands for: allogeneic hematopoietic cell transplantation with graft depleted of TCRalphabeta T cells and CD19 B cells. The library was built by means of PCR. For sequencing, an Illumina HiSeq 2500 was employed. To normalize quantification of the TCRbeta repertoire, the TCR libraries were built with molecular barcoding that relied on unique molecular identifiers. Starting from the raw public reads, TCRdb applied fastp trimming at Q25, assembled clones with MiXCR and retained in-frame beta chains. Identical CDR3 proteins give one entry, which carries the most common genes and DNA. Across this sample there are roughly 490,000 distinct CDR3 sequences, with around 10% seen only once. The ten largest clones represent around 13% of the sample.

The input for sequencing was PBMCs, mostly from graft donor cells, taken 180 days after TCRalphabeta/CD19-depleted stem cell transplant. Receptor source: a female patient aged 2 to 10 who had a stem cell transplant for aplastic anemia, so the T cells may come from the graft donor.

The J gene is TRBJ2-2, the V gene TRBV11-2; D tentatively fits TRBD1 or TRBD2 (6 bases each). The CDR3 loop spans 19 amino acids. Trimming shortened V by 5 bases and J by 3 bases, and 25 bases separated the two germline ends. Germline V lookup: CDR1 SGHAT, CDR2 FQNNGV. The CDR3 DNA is TGTGCCAGCAGCACCTTTGGAAGGGGGGCTATCTCCTACACCGGGGAGCTGTTTTTT. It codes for CASSTFGRGAISYTGELFF.

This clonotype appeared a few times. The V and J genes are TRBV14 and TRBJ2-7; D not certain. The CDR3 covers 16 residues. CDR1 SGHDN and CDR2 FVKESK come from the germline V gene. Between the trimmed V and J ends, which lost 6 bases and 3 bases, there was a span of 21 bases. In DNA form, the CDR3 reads TGTGCCAGCAGGAAAGAACACGGGCCTTCTTTCTACGAGCAGTACTTC. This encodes CASRKEHGPSFYEQYF.

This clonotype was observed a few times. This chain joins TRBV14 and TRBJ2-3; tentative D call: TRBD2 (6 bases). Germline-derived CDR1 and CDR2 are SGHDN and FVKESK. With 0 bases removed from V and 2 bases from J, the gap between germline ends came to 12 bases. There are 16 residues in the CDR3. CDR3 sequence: CASSQDLAGYTDTQYF. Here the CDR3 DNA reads TGTGCCAGCAGCCAAGATCTGGCGGGGTACACAGATACGCAGTATTTT.

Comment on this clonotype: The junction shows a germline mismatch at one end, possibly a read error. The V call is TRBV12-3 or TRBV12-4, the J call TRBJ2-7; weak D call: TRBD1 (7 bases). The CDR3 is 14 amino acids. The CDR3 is CASSLRQGGYEHYF. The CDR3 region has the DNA TGTGCCAGCAGTCTCAGACAGGGAGGCTACGAGCACTACTTC.

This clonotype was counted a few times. CDR3: CSAGRTQYF. The CDR3 DNA reads as TGCAGTGCCGGGAGGACCCAGTACTTC. V is TRBV20-1 and J is TRBJ2-5; tentative D call: TRBD2 (6 bases). Between the trimmed V and J ends, which lost 6 bases and 7 bases, there was a span of 6 bases. Germline CDR1 and CDR2: DFQATT and SNEGSKA (reference sequence). The CDR3 length is 9 residues.

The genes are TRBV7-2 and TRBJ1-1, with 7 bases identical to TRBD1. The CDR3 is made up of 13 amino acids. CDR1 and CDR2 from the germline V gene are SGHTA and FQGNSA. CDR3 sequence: CGRDSFMNTEAFF. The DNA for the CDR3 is TGTGGGCGGGACAGTTTCATGAACACTGAAGCTTTCTTT.

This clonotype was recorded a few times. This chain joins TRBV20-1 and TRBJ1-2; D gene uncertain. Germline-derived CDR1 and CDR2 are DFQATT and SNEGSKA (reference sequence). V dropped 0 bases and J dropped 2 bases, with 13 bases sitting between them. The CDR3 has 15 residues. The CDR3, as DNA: TGCAGTGCTAGAGATGATGGGAGAGAGAACTATGGCTACACCTTC. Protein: CSARDDGRENYGYTF.

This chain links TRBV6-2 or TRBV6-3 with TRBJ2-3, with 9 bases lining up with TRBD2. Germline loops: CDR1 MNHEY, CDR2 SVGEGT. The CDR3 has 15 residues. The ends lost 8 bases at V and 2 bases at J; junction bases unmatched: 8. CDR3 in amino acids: CASELAGGITDTQYF. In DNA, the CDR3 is TGTGCCAGCGAGTTGGCGGGAGGGATCACAGATACGCAGTATTTT.

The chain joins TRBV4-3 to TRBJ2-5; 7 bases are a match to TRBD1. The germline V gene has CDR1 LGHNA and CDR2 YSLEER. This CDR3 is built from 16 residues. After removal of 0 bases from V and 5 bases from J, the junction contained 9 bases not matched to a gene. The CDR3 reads CASSQDAIQGSETQYF. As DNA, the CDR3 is TGCGCCAGCAGCCAAGATGCTATACAGGGGAGCGAGACCCAGTACTTC.

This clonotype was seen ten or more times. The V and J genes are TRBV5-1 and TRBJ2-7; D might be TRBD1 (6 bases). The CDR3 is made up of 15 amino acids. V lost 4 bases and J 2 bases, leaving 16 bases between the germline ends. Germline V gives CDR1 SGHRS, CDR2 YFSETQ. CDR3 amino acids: CASSRTGTSTYEQYF. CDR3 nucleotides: TGCGCCAGCAGCAGGACCGGGACATCGACCTACGAGCAGTACTTC. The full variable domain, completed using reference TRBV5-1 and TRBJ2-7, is KAGVTQTPRYLIKTRGQQVTLSCSPISGHRSVSWYQQTPGQGLQFLFEYFSETQRNKGNFPGRFSGRQFSNSRSEMNVSTLELGDSALYLCASSRTGTSTYEQYFGPGTRLTVT.

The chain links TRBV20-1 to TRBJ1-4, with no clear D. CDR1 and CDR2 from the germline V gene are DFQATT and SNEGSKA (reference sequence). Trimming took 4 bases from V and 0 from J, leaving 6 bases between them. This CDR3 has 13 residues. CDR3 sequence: CSAKGSTNEKLFF. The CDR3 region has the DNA TGCAGTGCTAAGGGCTCAACTAATGAAAAACTGTTTTTT.

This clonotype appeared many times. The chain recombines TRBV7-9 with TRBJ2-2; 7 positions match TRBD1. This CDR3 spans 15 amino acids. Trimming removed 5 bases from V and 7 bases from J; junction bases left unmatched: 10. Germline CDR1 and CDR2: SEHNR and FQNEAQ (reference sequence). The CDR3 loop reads CASSPRDSAVGELFF. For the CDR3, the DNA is TGTGCCAGCAGCCCCAGGGACAGCGCGGTCGGGGAGCTGTTTTTT.

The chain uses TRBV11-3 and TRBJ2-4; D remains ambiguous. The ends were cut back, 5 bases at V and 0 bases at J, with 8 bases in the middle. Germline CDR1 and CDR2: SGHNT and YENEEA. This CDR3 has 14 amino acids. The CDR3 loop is CASSRPVAKNIQYF. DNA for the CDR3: TGTGCCAGCAGCCGGCCCGTAGCCAAAAACATTCAGTACTTC.

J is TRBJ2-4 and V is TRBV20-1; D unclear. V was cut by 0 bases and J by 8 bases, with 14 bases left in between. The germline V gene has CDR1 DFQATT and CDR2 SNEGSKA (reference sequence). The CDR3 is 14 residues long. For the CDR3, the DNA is TGCAGTGCTAGAGATGTGGCCCTCGAGGACATTCAGTACTTC. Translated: CSARDVALEDIQYF.